A selection of T cell receptor beta chains follows, all from one sample in a study of human T cells and chemical hapten exposure. Using its own MiXCR run on the RACE reads, TCRdb lists one record per CDR3 protein. The sample gives fewer than 100,000 distinct CDR3 sequences, 11% of which show up once; 1.5% to 2% is in the top ten. This material consisted of whole blood, taken in connection with sensitization to the hapten diphenylcyclopropenone (DPC). These receptors all stem from a man aged 18 to 35 with alopecia areata. Some clones in this sample may be carry-over from other donors' samples. The CDR3 runs from the conserved cysteine through the conserved F or W. D genes are given only for firm matches. Rows give clone size only sometimes, using once, few, many, or a class for an expanded clone.

J gene: TRBJ1-1
clone size: -
V gene: TRBV29-1
D gene: -
CDR3 protein: CSAPTGNTEAFF
CDR3 DNA: TGCAGCGCTCCGACAGGGAACACTGAAGCTTTCTTT

J gene: TRBJ1-4
clone size: -
V gene: TRBV29-1
D gene: TRBD1
CDR3 protein: CSVRDRDRNEKLFF
CDR3 DNA: TGCAGCGTCCGAGACCGGGACAGAAATGAAAAACTGTTTTTT

J gene: TRBJ2-5
clone size: -
V gene: TRBV7-2
D gene: TRBD2
CDR3 protein: CASSLVGGSETQYF
CDR3 DNA: TGTGCCAGCAGCTTAGTGGGGGGGTCGGAGACCCAGTACTTC

J gene: TRBJ2-2
clone size: few
V gene: TRBV5-4
D gene: -
CDR3 protein: CASSLFRGGDTGELFF
CDR3 DNA: TGTGCCAGCAGCTTATTTAGGGGCGGGGACACCGGGGAGCTGTTTTTT

J gene: TRBJ1-2
clone size: many
V gene: TRBV9
D gene: TRBD1
CDR3 protein: CASSVRTGFGYTF
CDR3 DNA: TGTGCCAGCAGCGTACGGACAGGGTTCGGCTACACCTTC

J gene: TRBJ1-2
clone size: -
V gene: TRBV6-2/TRBV6-3
D gene: -
CDR3 protein: CASSYEALGGYTF
CDR3 DNA: TGTGCCAGCAGTTACGAGGCCCTGGGCGGCTACACCTTC

J gene: TRBJ2-5
clone size: few
V gene: TRBV5-8
D gene: -
CDR3 protein: CANSETQYF
CDR3 DNA: TGTGCCAACAGTGAGACCCAGTACTTC

J gene: TRBJ2-6
clone size: -
V gene: TRBV20-1
D gene: TRBD1
CDR3 protein: CSARDRTGVGANVLTF
CDR3 DNA: TGCAGTGCTAGAGATAGGACAGGTGTAGGGGCCAACGTCCTGACTTTC

J gene: TRBJ2-1
clone size: many
V gene: TRBV7-6
D gene: TRBD2
CDR3 protein: CASSLTPAGRRFF
CDR3 DNA: TGTGCCAGCAGCTTAACCCCAGCGGGGAGGCGGTTCTTC

J gene: TRBJ2-3
clone size: -
V gene: TRBV19
D gene: -
CDR3 protein: CASSTGLLTDTQYF
CDR3 DNA: TGTGCCAGTAGTACGGGACTCCTCACAGATACGCAGTATTTT

J gene: TRBJ1-1
clone size: -
V gene: TRBV7-9
D gene: -
CDR3 protein: CASLLGGTEAFF
CDR3 DNA: TGTGCCAGCCTGCTAGGAGGGACTGAAGCTTTCTTT

J gene: TRBJ2-7
clone size: -
V gene: TRBV9
D gene: -
CDR3 protein: CASSVYNSGYEQYF
CDR3 DNA: TGTGCCAGCAGCGTATATAATTCCGGCTACGAGCAGTACTTC

J gene: TRBJ2-3
clone size: many
V gene: TRBV10-3
D gene: -
CDR3 protein: CAISYGDTQYF
CDR3 DNA: TGTGCCATCAGTTACGGAGATACGCAGTATTTT

J gene: TRBJ2-3
clone size: -
V gene: TRBV29-1
D gene: TRBD2
CDR3 protein: CSSWGLEFSSNTQYF
CDR3 DNA: TGCAGCTCTTGGGGACTAGAATTTTCGTCAAATACGCAGTATTTT

J gene: TRBJ1-4
clone size: -
V gene: TRBV5-4
D gene: -
CDR3 protein: CASSLGSGEKLFF
CDR3 DNA: TGTGCCAGCAGCTTGGGAAGCGGGGAAAAACTGTTTTTT

J gene: TRBJ2-1
clone size: few
V gene: TRBV5-1
D gene: TRBD2
CDR3 protein: CASSLVGRLAGNEQFF
CDR3 DNA: TGCGCCAGCAGCTTGGTTGGAAGACTAGCGGGCAATGAGCAGTTCTTC

J gene: TRBJ2-5
clone size: -
V gene: TRBV10-2
D gene: -
CDR3 protein: CASSESLTQYF
CDR3 DNA: TGCGCCAGCAGTGAGTCGTTGACCCAGTACTTC

J gene: TRBJ1-1
clone size: -
V gene: TRBV7-9
D gene: -
CDR3 protein: CASSYSSVNTEAFF
CDR3 DNA: TGTGCCAGCAGCTATTCTAGTGTGAACACTGAAGCTTTCTTT

J gene: TRBJ1-1
clone size: few
V gene: TRBV7-8
D gene: -
CDR3 protein: CASSPQPGTANTEAFF
CDR3 DNA: TGTGCCAGCAGCCCACAACCCGGGACGGCGAACACTGAAGCTTTCTTT

J gene: TRBJ1-1
clone size: many
V gene: TRBV7-2
D gene: -
CDR3 protein: CASSFSPNTEAFF
CDR3 DNA: TGTGCCAGCAGCTTTTCACCGAACACTGAAGCTTTCTTT

J gene: TRBJ2-3
clone size: few
V gene: TRBV18
D gene: -
CDR3 protein: CASSPPFLSTDTQYF
CDR3 DNA: TGTGCCAGCTCACCACCGTTCCTTAGCACAGATACGCAGTATTTT

J gene: TRBJ1-4
clone size: -
V gene: TRBV28
D gene: -
CDR3 protein: CASSPQIGKLFF
CDR3 DNA: TGTGCCAGCAGCCCGCAAATTGGAAAACTGTTTTTT

J gene: TRBJ2-6
clone size: -
V gene: TRBV2
D gene: TRBD2
CDR3 protein: CARGREGVPFSGANVLTF
CDR3 DNA: TGTGCCAGGGGCCGGGAGGGGGTTCCCTTCTCTGGGGCCAACGTCCTGACTTTC

J gene: TRBJ2-3
clone size: once
V gene: TRBV7-6
D gene: -
CDR3 protein: CASSHGQRLQSSTDTQNF
CDR3 DNA: TGTGCCAGCAGCCACGGACAGCGGTTACAATCTAGCACAGATACGCAGAATTTT

J gene: TRBJ1-1
clone size: many
V gene: TRBV6-2/TRBV6-3
D gene: -
CDR3 protein: CASSSLDRSTEAFF
CDR3 DNA: TGTGCCAGCAGTTCCCTCGACAGGTCCACTGAAGCTTTCTTT

J gene: TRBJ2-1
clone size: many
V gene: TRBV14
D gene: -
CDR3 protein: CASSQEKRNLNEQFF
CDR3 DNA: TGTGCCAGCAGCCAGGAGAAGCGCAATCTCAATGAGCAGTTCTTC

J gene: TRBJ1-2
clone size: many
V gene: TRBV6-5
D gene: TRBD1
CDR3 protein: CASSPFRDRGRGYTF
CDR3 DNA: TGTGCCAGCAGCCCTTTCCGGGACAGGGGGCGAGGCTACACCTTC

J gene: TRBJ2-7
clone size: few
V gene: TRBV6-5
D gene: TRBD1
CDR3 protein: CASSVQGDLYEQYF
CDR3 DNA: TGTGCCAGCAGTGTCCAGGGGGACCTCTACGAGCAGTACTTC

J gene: TRBJ1-1
clone size: many
V gene: TRBV7-3
D gene: -
CDR3 protein: CASSLSGGVTEAFF
CDR3 DNA: TGTGCCAGCAGCTTATCCGGGGGCGTTACTGAAGCTTTCTTT

J gene: TRBJ1-5
clone size: -
V gene: TRBV11-2
D gene: -
CDR3 protein: CASSLEGRSNQPQHF
CDR3 DNA: TGTGCCAGCAGCTTAGAGGGTAGGAGCAATCAGCCCCAGCATTTT

J gene: TRBJ1-1
clone size: many
V gene: TRBV7-3
D gene: -
CDR3 protein: CASSPPGAEAFF
CDR3 DNA: TGTGCCAGCAGCCCCCCGGGGGCTGAAGCTTTCTTT

J gene: TRBJ1-4
clone size: few
V gene: TRBV7-9
D gene: -
CDR3 protein: CASSLVANEKLFF
CDR3 DNA: TGTGCCAGCAGCTTAGTAGCCAACGAAAAACTGTTTTTT

J gene: TRBJ1-5
clone size: many
V gene: TRBV3-1
D gene: -
CDR3 protein: CASSQGVRDQPQHF
CDR3 DNA: TGTGCCAGCAGCCAGGGGGTGAGGGATCAGCCCCAGCATTTT

J gene: TRBJ1-1
clone size: few
V gene: TRBV18
D gene: -
CDR3 protein: CASSPPRGGRMRTEAFF
CDR3 DNA: TGTGCCAGCTCACCACCGAGGGGGGGGAGGATGAGAACTGAAGCTTTCTTT

J gene: TRBJ2-1
clone size: few
V gene: TRBV10-3
D gene: -
CDR3 protein: CAISRESGAGSNEQFF
CDR3 DNA: TGTGCCATCAGCCGAGAGTCGGGAGCAGGGAGCAATGAGCAGTTCTTC

J gene: TRBJ2-7
clone size: -
V gene: TRBV28
D gene: TRBD1
CDR3 protein: CASSSGQGADEQYF
CDR3 DNA: TGTGCCAGCAGTTCGGGACAGGGGGCCGACGAGCAGTACTTC

J gene: TRBJ2-1
clone size: many
V gene: TRBV20-1
D gene: -
CDR3 protein: CSAKGGPSVDEQFF
CDR3 DNA: TGCAGTGCAAAGGGGGGGCCAAGCGTCGATGAGCAGTTCTTC

J gene: TRBJ2-3
clone size: -
V gene: TRBV7-7
D gene: -
CDR3 protein: CASSLSPGGEDTQYF
CDR3 DNA: TGTGCCAGCAGCTTAAGTCCGGGGGGCGAAGATACGCAGTATTTT

J gene: TRBJ1-2
clone size: many
V gene: TRBV19
D gene: TRBD1
CDR3 protein: CASTPVRDRTRGYTF
CDR3 DNA: TGTGCCAGTACTCCAGTCCGGGACAGGACTCGGGGCTACACCTTC

J gene: TRBJ2-2
clone size: -
V gene: TRBV9
D gene: TRBD1
CDR3 protein: CASSVPGQGANTGELFF
CDR3 DNA: TGTGCCAGCAGCGTGCCGGGACAGGGGGCGAACACCGGGGAGCTGTTTTTT

J gene: TRBJ2-7
clone size: -
V gene: TRBV7-9
D gene: TRBD2
CDR3 protein: CASSPRGAGVSYEQYF
CDR3 DNA: TGTGCCAGCAGCCCCCGAGGAGCGGGGGTCTCCTACGAGCAGTACTTC

J gene: TRBJ1-5
clone size: many
V gene: TRBV28
D gene: -
CDR3 protein: CASRYRRDTNQPQHF
CDR3 DNA: TGTGCCAGCAGGTATCGCCGGGACACCAATCAGCCCCAGCATTTT

J gene: TRBJ1-6
clone size: -
V gene: TRBV29-1
D gene: TRBD1
CDR3 protein: CSVGQGLDSPLHF
CDR3 DNA: TGCAGCGTTGGACAGGGGCTCGATTCACCCCTCCACTTT

J gene: TRBJ2-1
clone size: many
V gene: TRBV20-1
D gene: -
CDR3 protein: CSTSRGNEQFF
CDR3 DNA: TGCAGTACTAGCAGGGGCAATGAGCAGTTCTTC

J gene: TRBJ1-2
clone size: many
V gene: TRBV12-3/TRBV12-4
D gene: TRBD1
CDR3 protein: CASRQQGGGYGYTF
CDR3 DNA: TGTGCCAGCCGCCAACAGGGGGGAGGCTATGGCTACACCTTC

J gene: TRBJ2-7
clone size: many
V gene: TRBV20-1
D gene: -
CDR3 protein: CSARSDRLRRPYEQYF
CDR3 DNA: TGCAGTGCTAGATCCGACCGCCTCCGTAGGCCCTACGAGCAGTACTTC

J gene: TRBJ1-3
clone size: few
V gene: TRBV28
D gene: -
CDR3 protein: CASSRPDTIYF
CDR3 DNA: TGTGCCAGCAGTAGGCCAGACACCATATATTTT

J gene: TRBJ2-5
clone size: -
V gene: TRBV11-2
D gene: -
CDR3 protein: CASTDTGTYDF
CDR3 DNA: TGTGCCAGCACCGATACAGGGACTTACGACTTC

J gene: TRBJ1-5
clone size: -
V gene: TRBV19
D gene: -
CDR3 protein: CASKPPSGGANF
CDR3 DNA: TGTGCCAGTAAACCCCCCTCGGGAGGGGCGAATTTT

J gene: TRBJ1-1
clone size: -
V gene: TRBV19
D gene: -
CDR3 protein: CATLPSGLSGDTEAFF
CDR3 DNA: TGTGCCACCCTCCCTTCAGGATTATCAGGCGACACTGAAGCTTTCTTT

J gene: TRBJ2-5
clone size: many
V gene: TRBV7-9
D gene: -
CDR3 protein: CASSLTGTRETQYF
CDR3 DNA: TGTGCCAGCAGCTTGACCGGGACAAGGGAGACCCAGTACTTC

J gene: TRBJ1-3
clone size: many
V gene: TRBV20-1
D gene: -
CDR3 protein: CSARPAWGYGNTIYF
CDR3 DNA: TGCAGTGCTAGACCCGCGTGGGGGTACGGAAACACCATATATTTT

J gene: TRBJ2-2
clone size: -
V gene: TRBV7-8
D gene: -
CDR3 protein: CASSLVVLRVKGTGELFF
CDR3 DNA: TGTGCCAGCAGCTTAGTAGTGCTTAGGGTTAAAGGCACCGGGGAGCTGTTTTTT

J gene: TRBJ1-4
clone size: few
V gene: TRBV28
D gene: -
CDR3 protein: CASSFGQGMVEKLFF
CDR3 DNA: TGTGCCAGCAGTTTTGGTCAGGGTATGGTTGAAAAACTGTTTTTT

J gene: TRBJ2-7
clone size: few
V gene: TRBV10-3
D gene: -
CDR3 protein: CAISVGSPGEQYF
CDR3 DNA: TGTGCCATCAGTGTAGGCAGCCCCGGGGAGCAGTACTTC